This entry lists 12 T cell receptor beta chains sequenced from one sample in a study of monozygotic twins with inflammatory bowel disease. For each CDR3 protein, TCRdb gives one entry from its re-call of the 5' RACE reads, without DNA. The sample's table shows 150,000 to 200,000 distinct CDR3 sequences. The sequencing input was blood. The receptor source for this set is a human donor with ulcerative colitis or Crohn's disease, or a healthy co-twin of an affected twin (not recorded which).

The gene calls are TRBV10-3 and TRBJ1-1. The CDR3 is 15 amino acids. CDR1 ENHRY and CDR2 SYGVKD come from the germline V gene. This CDR3 reads CATTGTAGGVTEAFF.

The genes are TRBV21-1 and TRBJ1-3; TCRdb reports TRBD1, a call that lacks DNA to check it against. TRBV21-1 is a recognized pseudogene. The CDR3 extends over 17 amino acids. This CDR3 reads CASSNPGGRATGNTIYF.

V and J are TRBV12-3 or TRBV12-4 and TRBJ2-1; TCRdb's D call of TRBD1 is untestable without DNA. This CDR3 contains 16 residues. CDR3 sequence reads: CASSFPRQSLYNEQFF.

CDR3 residues: CASTGTGRITDTQYF. The V call is TRBV7-2, the J call TRBJ2-3; checking the TCRdb D call of TRBD1 is not possible without DNA. Germline CDR1 and CDR2: SGHTA and FQGNSA. CDR3 length: 15 amino acids.

The rearrangement links TRBV11-1 to TRBJ2-3. In germline, CDR1 is SGHAT, CDR2 FQDESV (reference sequence). The CDR3 extends over 14 amino acids. CDR3 region: CASSLARRMDTQYF.

This chain uses TRBV5-6 with TRBJ1-6; no DNA is available, so the TRBD1 call from TCRdb remains unchecked. This CDR3 is built from 18 residues. CDR1 and CDR2 (germline): SGHDT, YYEEEE. The CDR3 reads CASSPTGRMSWPYSPLHF.

The rearrangement joins TRBV4-2 to TRBJ1-1; TCRdb's D call, TRBD1, is unchecked because there is no DNA. The CDR3 is 18 residues long. CDR1 and CDR2 (germline): LGHNA, YNFKEQ. Here the CDR3 reads CASSDHQGRGPMNTEAFF.

This chain uses TRBV11-1 with TRBJ2-1; TCRdb calls TRBD2, which cannot be checked without DNA. The germline gives CDR1 SGHAT, CDR2 FQDESV (reference sequence). The CDR3 loop spans 19 amino acids. CDR3 protein: CASSFQGLLTGSPYNEQFF.

This sequence joins TRBV5-6 and TRBJ1-1. This CDR3 region has 15 residues. Germline CDR1 SGHDT, CDR2 YYEEEE. CDR3 sequence: CASSLVIWETPEAFF.

The rearrangement links TRBV18 to TRBJ2-1; TCRdb calls TRBD1, which cannot be checked without DNA. Germline-derived CDR1 and CDR2 are KGHSH and LQKENI. This CDR3 spans 15 amino acids. This chain's CDR3 is CASSPYRGTYNEQFF.

The chain uses TRBV30 and TRBJ1-1. The CDR3 has 14 amino acids. Germline V gene lookup returns CDR1 GTSNPN and CDR2 SVGIG (reference sequence). The CDR3 loop is CAWSSLQGPTEAFF.

This rearrangement joins TRBV11-2 to TRBJ2-6; without DNA, the TCRdb call of TRBD1 cannot be checked. Germline lookup yields CDR1 SGHAT and CDR2 FQNNGV. This CDR3 has 15 amino acids. CDR3 protein: CASSFGGFGANVLTF.